A selection of T cell receptor beta chains follows, all from one sample in a study of Graves' ophthalmopathy and Graves' hyperthyroidism. TCRdb re-analysed the multiplex PCR reads in MiXCR, keeping a single row per CDR3 protein. This table has 360,000 or so distinct CDR3 sequences, about 16% appearing once. The material sequenced was peripheral blood. These receptors all stem from a woman aged 18-35 years with Graves' ophthalmopathy. Each CDR3 is given with its conserved first and last residue. The order of the fields is J gene, V gene, CDR3 protein.

j_gene: TRBJ2-7
v_gene: TRBV7-2
CDR3aa: CASSFMVGGSYEQYF

j_gene: TRBJ2-2
v_gene: TRBV12-3/TRBV12-4
CDR3aa: CASRLAGGRYTGELFF

j_gene: TRBJ1-1
v_gene: TRBV30
CDR3aa: CAWAVNTEAFF

j_gene: TRBJ1-6
v_gene: TRBV4-1
CDR3aa: CASSQVWEVNSPLHF

j_gene: TRBJ1-6
v_gene: TRBV2
CDR3aa: CATRDRLGDSPLHF

j_gene: TRBJ2-2
v_gene: TRBV7-2
CDR3aa: CASSLAGGTGELFF

j_gene: TRBJ2-5
v_gene: TRBV6-2/TRBV6-3
CDR3aa: CASWTGAYQETQYF

j_gene: TRBJ1-2
v_gene: TRBV4-3
CDR3aa: CASSQRGGGAYGYTF

j_gene: TRBJ2-7
v_gene: TRBV6-2/TRBV6-3
CDR3aa: CASSLRLAVSYEQYF

j_gene: TRBJ1-5
v_gene: TRBV6-1
CDR3aa: CASSEAGGLINQPQHF

j_gene: TRBJ1-3
v_gene: TRBV2
CDR3aa: CASSAPGASGNTIYF

j_gene: TRBJ1-1
v_gene: TRBV6-1
CDR3aa: CASRRGRGAEAFF

j_gene: TRBJ1-1
v_gene: TRBV6-2/TRBV6-3
CDR3aa: CASTLLRGLNTEAFF

j_gene: TRBJ2-7
v_gene: TRBV4-3
CDR3aa: CASSHLSSGGPYEQYF

j_gene: TRBJ2-7
v_gene: TRBV28
CDR3aa: CASSQDGQGGYEQYF

j_gene: TRBJ1-1
v_gene: TRBV27
CDR3aa: CASSFRRTTTMNTEAFF

j_gene: TRBJ2-2
v_gene: TRBV15
CDR3aa: CATSSTGYTGELFF

j_gene: TRBJ2-7
v_gene: TRBV12-3/TRBV12-4
CDR3aa: CASSPLGQATSRKQYF

j_gene: TRBJ1-1
v_gene: TRBV30
CDR3aa: CAWSPPGRASGMNTEAFF

j_gene: TRBJ1-1
v_gene: TRBV28
CDR3aa: CASSSFGEGGMYTEAFF

j_gene: TRBJ1-1
v_gene: TRBV24-1
CDR3aa: CATSDRQGRAFF

j_gene: TRBJ1-5
v_gene: TRBV30
CDR3aa: CAWTGARNQPQHF

j_gene: TRBJ1-5
v_gene: TRBV19
CDR3aa: CASRRNEGGNQPQHF

j_gene: TRBJ2-7
v_gene: TRBV2
CDR3aa: CASSLRTLAGEQYF

j_gene: TRBJ2-5
v_gene: TRBV7-9
CDR3aa: CASSLARTEIDRGTQYF

j_gene: TRBJ1-1
v_gene: TRBV2
CDR3aa: CASSDKDRVGTEAFF

j_gene: TRBJ2-7
v_gene: TRBV12-3/TRBV12-4
CDR3aa: CASSWNRDYEQYF

j_gene: TRBJ2-7
v_gene: TRBV27
CDR3aa: CASRGQGGHYEQYF

j_gene: TRBJ1-5
v_gene: TRBV19
CDR3aa: CASSEGQSQPQHF

j_gene: TRBJ2-7
v_gene: TRBV20-1
CDR3aa: CSARDLAGGLEQYF

j_gene: TRBJ2-7
v_gene: TRBV6-2/TRBV6-3
CDR3aa: CASSYSLDRGEQYF

j_gene: TRBJ2-5
v_gene: TRBV11-2
CDR3aa: CASSLGQGRRETQYF

j_gene: TRBJ1-1
v_gene: TRBV29-1
CDR3aa: CSVERTGRTEAFF

j_gene: TRBJ2-7
v_gene: TRBV6-1
CDR3aa: CASSETRTHTYEQYF

j_gene: TRBJ2-5
v_gene: TRBV28
CDR3aa: CASTEAAGPGGGETQYF